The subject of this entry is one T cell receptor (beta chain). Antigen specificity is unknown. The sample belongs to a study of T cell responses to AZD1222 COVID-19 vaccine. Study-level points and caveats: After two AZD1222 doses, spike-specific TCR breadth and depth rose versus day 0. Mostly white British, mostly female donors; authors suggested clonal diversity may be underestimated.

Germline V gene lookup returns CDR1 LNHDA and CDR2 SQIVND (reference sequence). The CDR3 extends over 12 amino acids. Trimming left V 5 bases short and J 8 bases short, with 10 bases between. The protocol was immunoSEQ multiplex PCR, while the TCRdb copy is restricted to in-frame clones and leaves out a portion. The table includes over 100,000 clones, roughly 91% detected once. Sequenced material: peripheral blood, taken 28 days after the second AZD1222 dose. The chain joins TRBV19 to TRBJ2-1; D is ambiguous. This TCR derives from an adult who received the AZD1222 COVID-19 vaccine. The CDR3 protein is CASSVGVYEQFF. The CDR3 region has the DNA TGTGCCAGTAGTGTGGGTGTTTATGAGCAGTTCTTC. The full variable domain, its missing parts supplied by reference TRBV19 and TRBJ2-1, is DGGITQSPKYLFRKEGQNVTLSCEQNLNHDAMYWYRQDPGQGLRLIYYSQIVNDFQKGDIAEGYSVSREKKESFPLTVTSAQKNPTAFYLCASSVGVYEQFFGPGTRLTVL.